A single sample is the source of the 4 T cell receptor beta chains below, sequenced in a study of PD-L1 blockade in urothelial cancer. Time point specified: peripheral blood 6 weeks after treatment start. Some clones are missing from TCRdb's copy, which holds only in-frame ones; the method was immunoSEQ multiplex PCR. The profile covers around 50,000 clones, with 70% to 90% appearing a single time and about 2.6% taken by the ten largest. This specimen was PBMCs, taken around atezolizumab (anti-PD-L1) treatment. The receptors derive from a man in his 60s with urothelial cancer.

A few counts support this clone. This chain connects TRBV2 to TRBJ2-7; TRBD2 agrees at 10 bases. The CDR3 sequence is 15 residues long. CDR1 and CDR2 from the germline V gene are SNHLY and FYNNEI. With 4 bases clipped from V and 0 bases from J, the junction kept 3 bases outside the gene matches. CDR3 nucleotide sequence: TGTGCCAGCAGTGGAACTAGCGGGAACTCCTACGAGCAGTACTTC. Translation: CASSGTSGNSYEQYF.

This clone was counted only a few times. The chain carries TRBV6-1 and TRBJ2-5; the match to TRBD1 covers 9 bases. Unmatched junction bases numbered 8, after V lost 10 bases and J lost 5 bases. The CDR3 has 13 amino acids. Germline-derived CDR1 and CDR2 are MNHNS and SASEGT. This CDR3 reads CATRDRAVETQYF. In nucleotides, the CDR3 is TGTGCCACCAGGGACAGGGCGGTGGAGACCCAGTACTTC.

A few counts support this clone. The chain employs TRBV30 and TRBJ1-1; D is perhaps TRBD1 (5 bases). CDR1 is GTSNPN, CDR2 SVGIG, per germline (reference sequence). V was cut by 0 bases and J by 4 bases, with 15 bases left in between. The length of the CDR3 is 15 residues. CDR3 DNA: TGTGCCTGGAGTGTACGTGGGGCTAGTAGCACTGAAGCTTTCTTT. Translation gives CAWSVRGASSTEAFF.

This chain links TRBV5-1 with TRBJ2-2; tentatively, D is TRBD2 (6 bases). The CDR3 covers 14 residues. V shed 4 bases and J shed 1 base, with 8 bases lying between them. Looked up from germline, CDR1 is SGHRS and CDR2 is YFSETQ. DNA of the CDR3: TGCGCCAGCAGCGTGCGGGGGAACACCGGGGAGCTGTTTTTT. Its translation is CASSVRGNTGELFF.